This T cell receptor beta chain was identified in a study of a mutant IDH1 vaccine in newly diagnosed glioma. Study overall: Among treated patients, approximately 60% were male and 37.5% female, and mean age was about 39 years. Most had both radiotherapy and temozolomide beforehand; others had only one.

This clone appeared once. Its antigen is not identified. Generated by immunoSEQ multiplex PCR, the TCRdb table keeps only in-frame clones and is missing some. The sample has around 50,000 clones, 86% seen once. Sample time point: baseline, week 1 (first vaccination visit). The treatment here: pre-vaccination baseline after standard-of-care therapy. General study points: Changes in the top peripheral T cell clonotypes seemingly had no bearing on pseudoprogression. Patients mounted vaccine-induced immune responses in approximately 94% of cases.

The CDR3 runs to 14 residues. V was pared by 7 bases and J by 2 bases, with 6 bases of the junction left unmatched. The germline CDR1 and CDR2 sequences are SNHLY and FYNNEI. The receptor's source is a man between 35 and 55 years old with glioma. The sequenced sample was PBMCs, obtained from a glioma patient treated with radiotherapy, temozolomide or both. The V gene is TRBV2, the J gene TRBJ2-7; 9 bases map to TRBD1. The CDR3 spells CASTGQGWTYEQYF. CDR3 bases: TGTGCCAGCACCGGACAGGGGTGGACCTACGAGCAGTACTTC.